This T cell receptor beta chain was recorded in a study of post-analysis software for immune sequencing data. The study's findings and limits: In patients, TRBV5-6, TRBV5-1 and TRBV20-1 belonged to roughly five TRBV segments found more frequently than in controls. Those with multiple sclerosis, the patient group, showed significantly lower normalized Chao1 diversity than controls.

With respect to this clonotype: The antigen is undetermined.

Prepared TCR beta cDNA libraries contained unique molecular identifiers. With about 0.95 to 10 million T cells as the source, roughly 0.5 million cDNA molecules resulted. From the PCR reads, TCRdb called clonotypes with MiXCR, one entry per CDR3 protein. This table holds about 460,000 distinct CDR3 sequences, around 40% found once. The CDR3 is made up of 14 amino acids. Germline loops: CDR1 SEHNR, CDR2 FQNEAQ (reference sequence). Trimming shortened V by 5 bases and J by 4 bases, and 15 bases separated the two germline ends. J is TRBJ2-7 and V is TRBV7-9; D might be TRBD2 (5 bases). Sequencing input: blood. The sequence derives from a girl aged 5-17 years with multiple sclerosis. The CDR3 nucleotides read TGTGCCAGCAGCCCGTGGCTAGCCCTTTACGAGCAGTACTTC. Its translation: CASSPWLALYEQYF.